Following are 19 T cell receptor beta chains from one sample sequenced in a study of cytomegalovirus exposure and HLA in healthy donors. The PCR ran on 60 Vbeta and 13 Jbeta primers. Sequencing used immunoSEQ multiplex PCR; TCRdb keeps in-frame clones, though not all of them. The sample includes 100,000 to 150,000 clones, more than 15% of them seen just once. The sequenced sample consisted of PBMCs. The receptors were sampled from a female donor in good health and CMV-seropositive.

This clone was counted between two and nine times. V gene TRBV27 combines with J gene TRBJ1-3; D not resolved. The germline gives CDR1 MNHEY, CDR2 SMNVEV (reference sequence). The CDR3 is 11 amino acids. Deletions cut 6 bases from V and 4 bases from J, with 4 bases between. CDR3 in DNA: TGTGCCAGCAGGTCAGGAAACACCATATATTTT. This translates into CASRSGNTIYF.

CDR3 loop: CASSGHFRTGTDTQYF. The CDR3 DNA reads TGTGCCAGCAGCGGACATTTTCGAACAGGGACAGATACGCAGTATTTT. The rearrangement links TRBV7-9 to TRBJ2-3, with D tentatively TRBD1 (6 bases). The CDR3 has 16 residues. V was trimmed by 5 bases and J by 3 bases, leaving 18 bases between them. Looked up from germline, CDR1 is SEHNR and CDR2 is FQNEAQ (reference sequence).

This clone has more than one count but fewer than ten. Other nucleotide sequences in the sample specify the same CDR3. The V call is TRBV5-1, the J call TRBJ1-1; 7 bases are shared with TRBD1. J was trimmed by 5 bases and V by 0 bases; bases with no gene match: 4. Germline V gene data show CDR1 as SGHRS and CDR2 as YFSETQ. CDR3 length equals 14 residues. The CDR3 reads CASSLAGGGTEAFF. CDR3 DNA: TGCGCCAGCAGCTTGGCAGGGGGTGGGACTGAAGCTTTCTTT.

The chain has TRBV18 and TRBJ2-5; the D gene is possibly TRBD1 (5 bases). CDR1 is KGHSH, CDR2 LQKENI, per germline. The CDR3 runs to 15 residues. Trimming removed 3 bases from V and 2 bases from J, with 13 bases in between. This CDR3 reads CASSPQQVGQETQYF. The DNA of the CDR3 is TGTGCCAGCTCACCCCAACAGGTTGGGCAAGAGACCCAGTACTTC.

The chain carries TRBV4-3 and TRBJ2-7; D uncertain. V dropped 0 bases and J dropped 1 base, with 13 bases sitting between them. The CDR3 totals 16 residues. Looked up from germline, CDR1 is LGHNA and CDR2 is YSLEER. The CDR3 coding sequence is TGCGCCAGCAGCCAAGAAGTTTTTTTGAGGTCCTACGAGCAGTACTTC. This sequence encodes CASSQEVFLRSYEQYF.

The chain employs TRBV7-8 and TRBJ1-2; no firm D call. Deletions cut 5 bases from V and 6 bases from J, with 19 bases between. The CDR3 has 15 amino acids. Germline CDR1 reads SGHVS; CDR2 reads FQNEAQ. The CDR3 reads CASSEVRAGMDGYTF. The CDR3 nucleotides read TGTGCCAGCAGCGAGGTCCGTGCGGGGATGGATGGCTACACCTTC.

This clone was found a few times. This sequence joins TRBV28 and TRBJ1-2, with D unresolved. The V gene lost 8 bases and the J gene lost 2 bases, with 15 bases spanning the gap. The CDR3 covers 14 residues. Germline assignment: CDR1 MDHEN and CDR2 SYDVKM. Here the CDR3 DNA reads TGTGCCAGCTCAGGCCGTATAACCAACTATGGCTACACCTTC. Amino acid sequence: CASSGRITNYGYTF.

The gene calls are TRBV18 and TRBJ2-6; 7 bases match TRBD2. Germline trimming cut 3 bases from V and 2 bases from J; bases unmatched to any gene: 4. This CDR3 spans 16 amino acids. From germline, CDR1 is KGHSH and CDR2 LQKENI. The CDR3 coding sequence is TGTGCCAGCTCACCCGAGGGGAGGGCTGGGGCCAACGTCCTGACTTTC. Its protein is CASSPEGRAGANVLTF. The full variable domain, its missing parts supplied by reference TRBV18 and TRBJ2-6, is NAGVMQNPRHLVRRRGQEARLRCSPMKGHSHVYWYRQLPEEGLKFMVYLQKENIIDESGMPKERFSAEFPKEGPSILRIQQVVRGDSAAYFCASSPEGRAGANVLTFGAGSRLTVL.

The CDR3 region has the DNA TGTGCCAGCAGGATATCACTCCGGACAGGGACGAACACTGAAGCTTTCTTT. It specifies CASRISLRTGTNTEAFF. The gene calls are TRBV28 and TRBJ1-1; 8 nucleotides agree with TRBD1. The V gene's germline CDR1 is MDHEN and CDR2 SYDVKM. The CDR3 totals 17 residues. V lost 6 bases to trimming and J lost 1 base; unmatched junction nucleotides: 13.

The rearrangement uses TRBV30 and TRBJ1-5, with TRBD1 matching 9 bases. The CDR3 is 14 residues long. CDR1 and CDR2 from the germline V gene are GTSNPN and SVGIG (reference sequence). Here the CDR3 reads CARRQGESNQPQHF. The CDR3 bases are TGTGCTCGTAGACAGGGGGAAAGCAATCAGCCCCAGCATTTT.

As DNA, the CDR3 is TGTGCCTGGAGAGACTCGACAGGGCCTTATGGCTACACCTTC. Translating it yields CAWRDSTGPYGYTF. The chain uses TRBV30 and TRBJ1-2; 7 positions match TRBD1. Germline V gene sequence: CDR1 GTSNPN, CDR2 SVGIG (reference sequence). The CDR3 is 14 amino acids. With V trimmed by 3 bases and J by 5 bases, 9 bases remained unmatched.

V is TRBV14 and J is TRBJ1-2; D perhaps matches TRBD1 (5 bases). Germline-derived CDR1 and CDR2 are SGHDN and FVKESK. The CDR3 has 14 amino acids. The V gene lost 1 base and the J gene lost 4 bases, with 10 bases spanning the gap. In nucleotides, the CDR3 is TGTGCCAGCAGCCAAGGGAAGGGGATCTATGGCTACACCTTC. Its protein product is CASSQGKGIYGYTF.

This clone was detected a few times. One end of the junction does not line up with germline, which may come from a read error. The chain couples TRBV6-4 to TRBJ2-2; maybe TRBD2 (5 bases). Germline V gives CDR1 MRHNA, CDR2 SNTAGT. The CDR3 covers 13 residues. The CDR3: CASSAGNTGEPFF. DNA for the CDR3: TGTGCCAGCAGTGCCGGGAACACCGGGGAGCCGTTTTTT.

The CDR3 spells CASSLSNRLSSYNSPLHF. DNA of the CDR3: TGTGCCAGCAGTTTATCGAACAGACTAAGCTCCTATAATTCACCCCTCCACTTT. The chain couples TRBV27 to TRBJ1-6; D is undetermined. V was clipped by 0 bases and J by 0 bases, with 12 bases between them. Germline V lookup: CDR1 MNHEY, CDR2 SMNVEV (reference sequence). CDR3 size: 18 residues.

This clone has only a few counts. V usage is TRBV30 and J usage is TRBJ2-1, with 14 bases aligning to TRBD2. Germline lookup yields CDR1 GTSNPN and CDR2 SVGIG (reference sequence). J was trimmed by 4 bases and V by 3 bases; bases with no gene match: 14. CDR3 length equals 19 residues. This chain's CDR3 is CAWRAGLAGEDTKYNEQFF. In nucleotides, the CDR3 is TGTGCCTGGAGGGCGGGACTAGCGGGGGAAGATACCAAATACAATGAGCAGTTCTTC.

In this sample, this clone turned up a few times. The V call is TRBV18, the J call TRBJ1-5; TRBD1 aligns across 8 bases. After removal of 3 bases from V and 2 bases from J, the junction contained 9 bases not matched to a gene. This CDR3 has 17 residues. The V gene's germline CDR1 is KGHSH and CDR2 LQKENI. The CDR3 coding sequence is TGTGCCAGCTCACCCATGGGCCAGGGGGCTGGCAATCAGCCCCAGCATTTT. It translates to CASSPMGQGAGNQPQHF. Supplemented by reference TRBV18 and TRBJ1-5, the full variable domain reads NAGVMQNPRHLVRRRGQEARLRCSPMKGHSHVYWYRQLPEEGLKFMVYLQKENIIDESGMPKERFSAEFPKEGPSILRIQQVVRGDSAAYFCASSPMGQGAGNQPQHFGDGTRLSIL.

This clone was observed a few times. The chain couples TRBV5-1 to TRBJ1-1; a weak D match, TRBD1 (5 bases). This CDR3 is 12 amino acids long. Trimming pared 0 bases from V and 10 bases from J, leaving 10 bases between. The germline CDR1 and CDR2 sequences are SGHRS and YFSETQ. The CDR3 region is CASSLVQGRAFF. DNA for the CDR3: TGCGCCAGCAGCTTGGTGCAGGGTAGAGCTTTCTTT.

The rearrangement joins TRBV10-2 to TRBJ2-6, with a weak D call TRBD2 (6 bases). V lost 4 bases to trimming and J lost 3 bases, with 10 bases between them. This CDR3 spans 15 amino acids. CDR1 is WSHSY and CDR2 is SAAADI in the germline V gene. The CDR3 protein is CASSAGGYGANVLTF. The CDR3 DNA is TGCGCCAGCAGTGCCGGGGGTTATGGGGCCAACGTCCTGACTTTC.

This clone has only a few counts. CDR3 amino acids: CASSFGGDGNTIYF. The CDR3 nucleotides are TGTGCCAGCAGCTTCGGAGGGGATGGAAACACCATATATTTT. V and J are TRBV7-2 and TRBJ1-3; D is perhaps TRBD1 (5 bases). The CDR3 consists of 14 residues. V lost 3 bases and J 3 bases, leaving 9 bases between the germline ends. The germline gives CDR1 SGHTA, CDR2 FQGNSA.